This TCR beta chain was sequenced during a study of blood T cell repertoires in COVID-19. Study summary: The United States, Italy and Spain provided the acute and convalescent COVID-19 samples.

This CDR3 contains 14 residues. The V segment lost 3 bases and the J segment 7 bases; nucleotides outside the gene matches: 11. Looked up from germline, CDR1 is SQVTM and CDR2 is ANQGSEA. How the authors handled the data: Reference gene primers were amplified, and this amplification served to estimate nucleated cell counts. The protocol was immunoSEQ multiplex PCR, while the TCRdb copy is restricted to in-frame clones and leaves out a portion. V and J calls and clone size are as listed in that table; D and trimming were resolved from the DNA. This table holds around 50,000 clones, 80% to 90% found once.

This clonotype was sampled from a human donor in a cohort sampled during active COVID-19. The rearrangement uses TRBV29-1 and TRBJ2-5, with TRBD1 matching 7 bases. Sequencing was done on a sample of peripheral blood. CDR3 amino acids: CSVDFDRAYGTQYF. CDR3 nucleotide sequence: TGCAGCGTTGACTTTGACAGGGCTTATGGGACCCAGTACTTC. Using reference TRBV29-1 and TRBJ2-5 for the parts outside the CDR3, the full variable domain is SAVISQKPSRDICQRGTSLTIQCQVDSQVTMMFWYRQQPGQSLTLIATANQGSEATYESGFVIDKFPISRPNLTFSTLTVSNMSPEDSSIYLCSVDFDRAYGTQYFGPGTRLLVL.